The clone carrying this T cell receptor (beta chain) was found a few times. Antigen: not known. Unmatched junction bases numbered 10, after V lost 5 bases and J lost 2 bases. This CDR3 has 17 residues. Per the germline V gene, CDR1 is MNHEY and CDR2 is SMNVEV (reference sequence). The sample originates from a study of response to subunit inactivated influenza vaccine. General study results and limits: Authors suggested that a seasonal influenza vaccination recruits few new T cells each time.

TCRdb processed the RT-PCR reads anew with MiXCR; each CDR3 protein has one entry. The table lists about 570,000 distinct CDR3 sequences, about 11% of them singletons, with about 11% in the top ten. The same data also went into a second study, on T cells expressing NK-cell markers. That paper states: Libraries used 5'RACE template switching adding universal primer site and UMIs. The TCR beta repertoires were obtained from sorted CD3+CD56+NKG2C+, CD3+CD56+NKG2C- and CD3+CD56-NKG2C+ T cells. The study found dominant NKG2C+ clonotypes at about 1.0-7.5% of CD8+ T cells in over 5 donors. For a handful of donors, these clonotypes were likewise the leading ones in the CD3+CD56-NKG2C+ fraction.

The starting material was PBMCs from blood, obtained on the day of vaccination. This receptor was identified in a man between 50 and 59 years old who received an inactivated influenza vaccine. The chain carries TRBV27 and TRBJ2-7, with TRBD2 identical over 12 bases. CDR3 residues: CASSPGTGLAGTYEQYF. DNA of the CDR3: TGTGCCAGCAGTCCAGGAACAGGACTAGCGGGGACCTACGAGCAGTACTTC.